A single sample is the source of the 14 T cell receptor beta chains below, sequenced in a study of T-cell reconstitution after alpha-beta-depleted transplantation in children. TCRbeta library construction was performed incorporating unique molecular identifiers. TCRdb reprocessed the PCR reads via MiXCR and lists one record per CDR3 protein. Of approximately 350,000 distinct CDR3 sequences in the sample, around 15% were seen once. The specimen comprised PBMCs, mostly from graft donor cells, sampled 360 days after TCRalphabeta/CD19-depleted stem cell transplant. Receptors originate from a male patient aged 2-9 years who had a stem cell transplant for acute lymphoblastic leukemia, so the T cells may come from the graft donor.

The V and J genes are TRBV4-2 and TRBJ2-5; D is ambiguous. This CDR3 spans 17 amino acids. CDR1 and CDR2 (germline): LGHNA, YNFKEQ. Trimming removed 1 base from V and 2 bases from J, with 17 bases in between. The CDR3 spells CASSQALGLTLQETQYF. The CDR3 DNA sequence: TGTGCCAGCAGCCAAGCATTAGGGTTAACCCTACAAGAGACCCAGTACTTC.

This clonotype was seen repeatedly, ten times or more. This chain uses TRBV2 with TRBJ1-4, with 7 bases identical to TRBD1. The V gene's germline CDR1 is SNHLY and CDR2 FYNNEI. This CDR3 has 15 residues. Trimming took 7 bases from V and 2 from J; bases not matched to a gene: 7. The CDR3 bases are TGTGCCAGCATGCGAGGGGGCGGCACTAATGAAAAACTGTTTTTT. As protein: CASMRGGGTNEKLFF.

J is TRBJ2-1 and V is TRBV20-1; 10 bases are shared with TRBD2. Germline V gene lookup returns CDR1 DFQATT and CDR2 SNEGSKA (reference sequence). V shed 1 base and J 6 bases; nucleotides not matched to a gene: 9. This CDR3 has 16 residues. This chain's CDR3 is CSARGYLAGALNEQFF. For the CDR3, the DNA is TGCAGTGCTAGAGGGTATCTAGCGGGAGCTCTCAATGAGCAGTTCTTC.

This sequence joins TRBV5-4 and TRBJ2-3, with TRBD2 identical over 10 bases. This CDR3 has 18 residues. CDR1 is SGHNT, CDR2 YYREEE, per germline (reference sequence). V lost 0 bases, J lost 2 bases, and 9 bases stayed unmatched. The chain's CDR3 is CASSLAGTSDWVTDTQYF. For the CDR3, the DNA is TGTGCCAGCAGCTTGGCCGGGACTAGCGATTGGGTCACAGATACGCAGTATTTT. Together with reference TRBV5-4 and TRBJ2-3, the CDR3 gives the full variable domain: ETGVTQSPTHLIKTRGQQVTLRCSSQSGHNTVSWYQQALGQGPQFIFQYYREEENGRGNFPPRFSGLQFPNYSSELNVNALELDDSALYLCASSLAGTSDWVTDTQYFGPGTRLTVL.

Ten or more counts support this clonotype. The CDR3 nucleotides are TGTGCCACCAGCAGAGATGTGGCAGGGGGGAACATTCAGTACTTC. Protein sequence: CATSRDVAGGNIQYF. The chain carries TRBV15 and TRBJ2-4; D might be TRBD1 (7 bases). With 0 bases removed from V and 7 bases from J, the gap between germline ends came to 13 bases. Per germline, CDR1 LNHNV and CDR2 YYDKDF (reference sequence). CDR3 length: 15 amino acids.

This clonotype was counted only a few times. The rearrangement joins TRBV5-6 to TRBJ2-7; D tentatively reads TRBD1 or TRBD2 (5 bases each). The CDR3 runs 14 residues. CDR1 is SGHDT and CDR2 is YYEEEE in the germline V gene. V shed 2 bases and J shed 6 bases, with 15 bases lying between them. The CDR3 nucleotides read TGTGCCAGCAGCTTACCGGGACCTTGGGCCGAGCAGTACTTC. This codes for CASSLPGPWAEQYF.

This clonotype was counted a few times. This sequence joins TRBV20-1 and TRBJ1-5; D gene uncertain. Trimming pared 7 bases from V and 0 bases from J, leaving 10 bases between. This CDR3 comprises 13 residues. Germline CDR1 is DFQATT and CDR2 is SNEGSKA (reference sequence). The CDR3 sequence is CSDRANSNQPQHF. The DNA for the CDR3 is TGCAGTGATCGGGCGAATAGCAATCAGCCCCAGCATTTT.

This chain joins TRBV27 and TRBJ2-3, with D unresolved. Between the trimmed V and J ends, which lost 10 bases and 1 base, there was a span of 12 bases. Looked up from germline, CDR1 is MNHEY and CDR2 is SMNVEV (reference sequence). This CDR3 is built from 13 residues. CDR3 sequence reads: CATSLRGTDTQYF. The DNA of the CDR3 is TGTGCCACCTCCCTCCGGGGCACAGATACGCAGTATTTT.

In this sample, this clonotype turned up a few times. DNA of the CDR3: TGCAGTGCTAGAGATGGGACAGGGAGGACTGAAGCTTTCTTT. It encodes CSARDGTGRTEAFF. V usage is TRBV20-1 and J usage is TRBJ1-1, with TRBD1 matching 9 bases. The junction had 4 bases not matched to a gene; V was cut back by 0 bases and J by 5 bases. This CDR3 comprises 14 residues. Germline assignment: CDR1 DFQATT and CDR2 SNEGSKA (reference sequence).

The sample holds a few counts of this clonotype. The rearrangement uses TRBV12-3 or TRBV12-4 and TRBJ2-2; 8 bases are a match to TRBD2. V shed 3 bases and J 7 bases; nucleotides not matched to a gene: 4. The CDR3 is 14 residues long. The DNA for the CDR3 is TGTGCCAGCAGTTTTCGCCGGGAGGGCGGGGAGCTGTTTTTT. This gives the protein CASSFRREGGELFF.

This clonotype was seen a few times. The chain combines TRBV27 with TRBJ2-7, with a possible D match to TRBD2 (5 bases). Trimming took off 5 bases at V and 3 bases at J, with 11 bases between the two ends. The germline V gene encodes CDR1 MNHEY and CDR2 SMNVEV (reference sequence). The CDR3 has 13 residues. The CDR3 DNA follows: TGTGCCAGCAGTCGGTCCAGCGGCTACGAGCAGTACTTC. This sequence encodes CASSRSSGYEQYF.

The chain uses TRBV6-5 and TRBJ1-3; tentative D call: TRBD1 (5 bases). Germline V gives CDR1 MNHEY, CDR2 SVGAGI. V was cut by 2 bases and J by 0 bases, with 14 bases left in between. This CDR3 comprises 17 residues. CDR3 sequence (DNA): TGTGCCAGCAGTTACGTCCGACAGATCTTCTCTGGAAACACCATATATTTT. It codes for CASSYVRQIFSGNTIYF.

The chain uses TRBV20-1 and TRBJ1-6; 7 bases align to TRBD1. Trimming at V came to 4 bases and at J to 7 bases, leaving 4 bases not matched to a gene. The CDR3 runs to 13 residues. CDR1 and CDR2 (germline): DFQATT, SNEGSKA (reference sequence). CDR3 bases: TGCAGTGCTACAGGACAGGTCAATTCACCCCTCCACTTT. Residues: CSATGQVNSPLHF.

This clonotype came up a few times. The gene calls are TRBV20-1 and TRBJ1-3; 7 bases match TRBD1. V lost 6 bases and J lost 0; bases outside the gene matches: 5. Germline CDR1 reads DFQATT; CDR2 reads SNEGSKA (reference sequence). CDR3 length: 14 amino acids. CDR3 bases: TGCAGTGCCGCGGACAGGCTCTCTGGAAACACCATATATTTT. The encoded protein is CSAADRLSGNTIYF.